Each of the 2 T cell receptor beta chains below was sequenced from the same sample in a study of CXCR3-negative and CXCR3-positive naive CD8 T cells. TRB cDNA libraries were made by UMI-labeled 5' RACE. No DNA is given; TCRdb re-called the 5' RACE reads and lists each CDR3 protein once. The listing contains 100,000 to 150,000 distinct CDR3 sequences. Sequencing input: naive CXCR3- CD8+ T cells from blood. Described subset: CD45RO-CCR7+CD27+CD95- naive CD8+ T cells lacking CXCR3 (TNR3-). These receptors all come from a human donor in good health. Some clones in this sample may be carry-over from other donors' samples.

The chain uses TRBV6-6 and TRBJ2-5; TCRdb's D gene call, TRBD1, goes unchecked for lack of DNA. CDR1 is MNHNY and CDR2 is SVGAGI in the germline V gene (reference sequence). The CDR3 is 15 amino acids. CDR3 amino acids: CASSSPQTGWETQYF.

This chain joins TRBV4-1 and TRBJ2-1; the TRBD2 assignment by TCRdb is unverifiable without DNA. The CDR3 is made up of 16 amino acids. The germline V gene has CDR1 MGHRA and CDR2 YSYEKL. CDR3 sequence reads: CASSHGTSGAYNEQFF.